This TCR beta chain derives from a study of T cell changes during pregnancy in multiple sclerosis. Using immunoSEQ multiplex PCR, the repertoire was profiled, and TCRdb retains in-frame clones only, with some absent. The repertoire consists of about 70,000 clones, with 80% to 95% occurring once and the leading ten covering just under 0.3%. Germline values: CDR1 MNHEY, CDR2 SMNVEV (reference sequence). This CDR3 comprises 14 residues. Trimming took off 5 bases at V and 10 bases at J, with 15 bases between the two ends. This clonotype was sampled from a female donor with multiple sclerosis, enrolled in a pregnancy study. The sequenced sample was CD4+ T cells from peripheral blood mononuclear cells, obtained after pregnancy. V gene TRBV27 combines with J gene TRBJ1-6; D perhaps matches TRBD1 (6 bases). The CDR3 DNA reads TGTGCCAGCAGTCCTGTAACAGGGAGATCACCCCTCCACTTT. Protein sequence: CASSPVTGRSPLHF.